This T cell receptor beta chain originates from a study of technical replicates of blood from four donors. Germline CDR1 and CDR2: MGHRA and YSYEKL. The trim removed 4 bases at V and 4 bases at J, leaving 8 bases unmatched. CDR3 size: 18 residues. Only in-frame clones appear in the TCRdb table, and some are missing; sequencing was by immunoSEQ multiplex PCR. The sample holds some 47,000 clones; 80% to 95% are singletons and the top ten take about 3.8%. J is TRBJ2-1 and V is TRBV4-1, with 15 bases that match TRBD2. The TCR sequence derives from a human donor in good health. Some clones in this sample may be carry-over from other donors' samples. Sequencing was done on a sample of PBMCs. CDR3 nucleotides: TGCGCCAGCAGCCGAGGACTAGCGGGGGGGCGGCAATACAATGAGCAGTTCTTC. Translation: CASSRGLAGGRQYNEQFF.